Presented here are 21 T cell receptor beta chains from one specimen sequenced in a study of blood T cell repertoires in COVID-19. This table comes from immunoSEQ multiplex PCR, and its TCRdb copy is limited to in-frame clones, with some not included. This sample has 150,000 to 200,000 clones; over 75% occur once, and the top ten carry roughly 13%. The sequencing input was peripheral blood. These receptors came from a man in his fifties or sixties who had recovered from COVID-19.

The CDR3 coding sequence is TGTGCCAGCAGCATTAGCGGACAAGAGACCCAGTACTTC. It is translated as CASSISGQETQYF. The chain has TRBV7-6 and TRBJ2-5, with a tentative D call TRBD2 (6 bases). Per germline, CDR1 SGHVS and CDR2 FNYEAQ. V was shortened by 5 bases and J by 2 bases, with 9 bases between the two germline ends. This CDR3 is 13 amino acids long.

This chain links TRBV18 with TRBJ1-5, with D possibly being TRBD1 (5 bases). CDR1 is KGHSH and CDR2 is LQKENI in the germline V gene. The CDR3 consists of 15 residues. V was pared by 3 bases and J by 5 bases, with 14 bases between. The CDR3 nucleotides are TGTGCCAGCTCACCTGCCGTGGGGCCCGATCAGCCCCAGCATTTT. This translates into CASSPAVGPDQPQHF.

V and J are TRBV6-5 and TRBJ2-7; 9 nucleotides match TRBD1. Germline loops: CDR1 MNHEY, CDR2 SVGAGI. The CDR3 has 14 residues. V shed 7 bases and J 1 base; nucleotides not matched to a gene: 5. Here the CDR3 DNA reads TGTGCCAGCAACCGGGACAGGGTTTCCTACGAGCAGTACTTC. Translating it yields CASNRDRVSYEQYF.

The chain uses TRBV27 and TRBJ2-3; 8 bases map to TRBD2. The CDR3 contains 17 residues. After removal of 7 bases from V and 3 bases from J, the junction contained 15 bases not matched to a gene. Germline CDR1 and CDR2: MNHEY and SMNVEV (reference sequence). The DNA for the CDR3 is TGTGCCAGCAAGGTGCGGCTGGTCGCGGGAGGTACAGATACGCAGTATTTT. Encoded protein: CASKVRLVAGGTDTQYF.

The chain uses TRBV7-2 and TRBJ2-1; 13 nucleotides agree with TRBD2. This CDR3 is 16 amino acids long. The germline CDR1 and CDR2 sequences are SGHTA and FQGNSA. Trimming at V came to 5 bases and at J to 9 bases, leaving 10 bases not matched to a gene. CDR3 sequence reads: CASSTLAGGANREQFF. The CDR3, as DNA: TGTGCCAGCAGCACACTAGCGGGAGGGGCCAACCGTGAGCAGTTCTTC.

The table lists this clone with a count of one. The chain recombines TRBV5-1 with TRBJ1-1; maybe TRBD1 (5 bases). There are 14 residues in the CDR3. The V gene's germline CDR1 is SGHRS and CDR2 YFSETQ. Trimming left V 1 base short and J 6 bases short, with 13 bases between. The CDR3 DNA reads as TGCGCCAGCAGCTTGACCGTGGGGCAGCCTGAAGCTTTCTTT. Translation: CASSLTVGQPEAFF. The entire variable domain, with the rest obtained from reference TRBV5-1 and TRBJ1-1, is as follows: KAGVTQTPRYLIKTRGQQVTLSCSPISGHRSVSWYQQTPGQGLQFLFEYFSETQRNKGNFPGRFSGRQFSNSRSEMNVSTLELGDSALYLCASSLTVGQPEAFFGQGTRLTVV.

The rearrangement uses TRBV7-2 and TRBJ2-3; 7 nucleotides align to TRBD2. Trimming at V came to 2 bases and at J to 3 bases, leaving 5 bases not matched to a gene. The CDR3 covers 15 residues. CDR1 is SGHTA and CDR2 is FQGNSA in the germline V gene. The CDR3 spells CASSLLGEGTDTQYF. DNA for the CDR3: TGTGCCAGCAGCTTATTGGGGGAGGGTACAGATACGCAGTATTTT.

This chain links TRBV20-1 with TRBJ2-1; a weak D match, TRBD2 (5 bases). CDR3 size: 13 residues. CDR1 and CDR2 from the germline V gene are DFQATT and SNEGSKA (reference sequence). The V gene lost 3 bases and the J gene lost 7 bases, with 13 bases spanning the gap. The CDR3 region has the DNA TGCAGTGCTAGTAGGCCACTAGAGAATGAGCAGTTCTTC. Protein sequence: CSASRPLENEQFF.

The CDR3 coding sequence is TGTGCCAGTAGTCTCGGACCGACAGGGTACGGGGCCAACGTCCTGACTTTC. Protein: CASSLGPTGYGANVLTF. The chain joins TRBV19 to TRBJ2-6, with 7 bases matching TRBD1. CDR1 is LNHDA and CDR2 is SQIVND in the germline V gene (reference sequence). This CDR3 is 17 amino acids long. The V and J ends lost 5 bases and 4 bases, in that order; junction bases with no gene match: 11.

The chain has TRBV7-7 and TRBJ2-3; tentative D call: TRBD2 (5 bases). Trimming took off 3 bases at V and 0 bases at J, with 10 bases between the two ends. Germline-derived CDR1 and CDR2 are SSHAT and FNYEAQ (reference sequence). The CDR3 has 15 residues. This chain's CDR3 is CASSLSGESTDTQYF. The CDR3, as DNA: TGTGCCAGCAGCTTGAGCGGCGAAAGCACAGATACGCAGTATTTT.

This clone appeared a few times. The J gene is TRBJ2-1, the V gene TRBV18; 10 bases are a match to TRBD2. CDR1 is KGHSH and CDR2 is LQKENI in the germline V gene. CDR3 length: 16 amino acids. Trimming cost V 3 bases and J 2 bases; bases outside gene matches: 4. The CDR3 nucleotides are TGTGCCAGCTCACCTACCCTAGCGGGAGCCTACAATGAGCAGTTCTTC. This encodes CASSPTLAGAYNEQFF.

This chain connects TRBV24-1 to TRBJ2-1; 8 nucleotides agree with TRBD2. From germline, CDR1 is KGHDR and CDR2 SFDVKD. J was trimmed by 5 bases and V by 3 bases; bases with no gene match: 5. This CDR3 comprises 15 residues. The DNA for the CDR3 is TGTGCCACCAGTGATACGAGCGGGAGAAACAATGAGCAGTTCTTC. Its translation: CATSDTSGRNNEQFF.

This clone turned up a few times. The chain recombines TRBV7-8 with TRBJ2-2, with D possibly TRBD2 on 6 matching bases. The CDR3 runs to 16 residues. V was trimmed by 0 bases and J by 2 bases, leaving 10 bases between them. CDR1 is SGHVS, CDR2 FQNEAQ, per germline. The CDR3 DNA is TGTGCCAGCAGCTTAGCGGGGCGGGGAAACACCGGGGAGCTGTTTTTT. It translates to CASSLAGRGNTGELFF. Using reference TRBV7-8 and TRBJ2-2 for the parts outside the CDR3, the full variable domain is GAGVSQSPRYKVAKRGQDVALRCDPISGHVSLFWYQQALGQGPEFLTYFQNEAQLDKSGLPSDRFFAERPEGSVSTLKIQRTQQEDSAVYLCASSLAGRGNTGELFFGEGSRLTVL.

This chain joins TRBV6-5 and TRBJ1-1; D not resolved. Germline V CDR1 and CDR2: MNHEY, SVGAGI. CDR3 length equals 15 residues. V lost 2 bases and J 0 bases, leaving 10 bases between the germline ends. CDR3 nucleotides: TGTGCCAGCAGTTACAGTCAGGTCATGAACACTGAAGCTTTCTTT. It specifies CASSYSQVMNTEAFF.

The table lists this clone with a count of one. The chain joins TRBV19 to TRBJ1-2; maybe TRBD1 (5 bases). The V end lost 3 bases, the J end lost 4 bases, and 9 bases lay between the germline ends. CDR1 is LNHDA, CDR2 SQIVND, per germline (reference sequence). The CDR3 sequence is 13 residues long. The CDR3 DNA reads as TGTGCCAGTAGTATCCTTACAGGCTATGGCTACACCTTC. It encodes CASSILTGYGYTF.

This clone is a singleton in its sample. In DNA form, the CDR3 reads TGTGCCAGCAGCTTACCTATAGCGGGAGCCGGGGAGCTGTTTTTT. As protein: CASSLPIAGAGELFF. V usage is TRBV11-2 and J usage is TRBJ2-2; 9 bases are a match to TRBD2. Looked up from germline, CDR1 is SGHAT and CDR2 is FQNNGV. The V segment lost 2 bases and the J segment 6 bases; nucleotides outside the gene matches: 4. This CDR3 has 15 residues.

The gene calls are TRBV6-5 and TRBJ2-5, with TRBD2 matching over 9 bases. There are 15 residues in the CDR3. V lost 6 bases and J lost 1; bases outside the gene matches: 6. CDR1 MNHEY and CDR2 SVGAGI come from the germline V gene. As DNA, the CDR3 is TGTGCCAGCAGAGATACGACTAGCGGCCAAGAGACCCAGTACTTC. Translating gives CASRDTTSGQETQYF.

This clone was counted between two and nine times. J is TRBJ2-5 and V is TRBV5-1; 7 bases are shared with TRBD2. With V trimmed by 4 bases and J by 5 bases, 14 bases remained unmatched. The CDR3 is 16 residues long. CDR1 is SGHRS, CDR2 YFSETQ, per germline. The chain's CDR3 is CASSAPGGGIMETQYF. The CDR3 nucleotides are TGCGCCAGCAGCGCCCCTGGGGGGGGTATTATGGAGACCCAGTACTTC.

In its sample, this clone was seen a few times. V usage is TRBV7-6 and J usage is TRBJ2-6; tentative D call: TRBD1 (6 bases). Germline V gives CDR1 SGHVS, CDR2 FNYEAQ. V was shortened by 2 bases and J by 0 bases, with 14 bases between the two germline ends. CDR3 length equals 18 residues. Here the CDR3 DNA reads TGTGCCAGCAGCTTATATCAGGGGCTCATCTCTGGGGCCAACGTCCTGACTTTC. Its protein is CASSLYQGLISGANVLTF.

CDR3: CAINQGRGRTDTQYF. The CDR3 nucleotides are TGTGCCATCAACCAGGGGCGCGGGCGCACAGATACGCAGTATTTT. The chain couples TRBV10-3 to TRBJ2-3; a possible D gene is TRBD1 (6 bases). The V end was cut by 7 bases, the J end by 1 base, with 15 bases between. The germline gives CDR1 ENHRY, CDR2 SYGVKD. The CDR3 consists of 15 residues.

This clone was detected only once. The chain combines TRBV24-1 with TRBJ1-4; 8 bases are shared with TRBD1. This CDR3 contains 15 residues. After removal of 6 bases from V and 7 bases from J, the junction contained 9 bases not matched to a gene. CDR1 and CDR2 (germline): KGHDR, SFDVKD. CDR3 sequence reads: CATSPGQGAGEKLFF. CDR3 coding DNA: TGTGCCACCAGTCCAGGGCAGGGGGCCGGTGAAAAACTGTTTTTT.